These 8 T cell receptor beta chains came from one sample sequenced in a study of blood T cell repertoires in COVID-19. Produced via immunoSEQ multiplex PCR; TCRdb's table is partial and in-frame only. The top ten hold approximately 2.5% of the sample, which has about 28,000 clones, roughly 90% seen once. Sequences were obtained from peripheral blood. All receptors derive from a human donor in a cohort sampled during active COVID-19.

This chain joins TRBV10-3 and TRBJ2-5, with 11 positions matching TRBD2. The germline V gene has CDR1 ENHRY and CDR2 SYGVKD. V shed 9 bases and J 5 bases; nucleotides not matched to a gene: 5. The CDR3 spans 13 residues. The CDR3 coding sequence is TGTGCCATTTCCCGGACTAGCGGGGAGACCCAGTACTTC. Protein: CAISRTSGETQYF.

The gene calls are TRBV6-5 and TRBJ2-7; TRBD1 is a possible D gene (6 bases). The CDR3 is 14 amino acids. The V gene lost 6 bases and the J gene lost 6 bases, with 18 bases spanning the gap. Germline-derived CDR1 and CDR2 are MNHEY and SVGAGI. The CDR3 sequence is CASRPKQGSGEQYF. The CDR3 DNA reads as TGTGCCAGCAGACCCAAACAGGGTTCGGGCGAGCAGTACTTC.

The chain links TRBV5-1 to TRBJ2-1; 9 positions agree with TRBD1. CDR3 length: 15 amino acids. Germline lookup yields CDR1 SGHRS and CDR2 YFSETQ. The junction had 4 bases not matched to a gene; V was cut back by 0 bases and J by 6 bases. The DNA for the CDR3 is TGCGCCAGCAGCTTGGAGGGACAGGGCGGCAATGAGCAGTTCTTC. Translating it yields CASSLEGQGGNEQFF. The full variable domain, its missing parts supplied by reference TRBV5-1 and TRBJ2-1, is KAGVTQTPRYLIKTRGQQVTLSCSPISGHRSVSWYQQTPGQGLQFLFEYFSETQRNKGNFPGRFSGRQFSNSRSEMNVSTLELGDSALYLCASSLEGQGGNEQFFGPGTRLTVL.

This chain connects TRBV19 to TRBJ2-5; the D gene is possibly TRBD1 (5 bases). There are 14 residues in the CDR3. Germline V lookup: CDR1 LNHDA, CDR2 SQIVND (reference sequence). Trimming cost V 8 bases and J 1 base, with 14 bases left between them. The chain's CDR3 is CASRWGRAQETQYF. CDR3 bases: TGTGCCAGTCGGTGGGGCAGGGCCCAAGAGACCCAGTACTTC.

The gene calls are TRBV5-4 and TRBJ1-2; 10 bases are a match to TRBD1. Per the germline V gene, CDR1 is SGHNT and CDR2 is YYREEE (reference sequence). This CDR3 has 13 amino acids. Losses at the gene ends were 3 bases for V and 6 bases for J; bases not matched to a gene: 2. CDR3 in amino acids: CASSSTGGNGYTF. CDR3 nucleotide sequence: TGTGCCAGCAGCTCGACAGGGGGCAATGGCTACACCTTC. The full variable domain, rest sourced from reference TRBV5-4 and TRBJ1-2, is ETGVTQSPTHLIKTRGQQVTLRCSSQSGHNTVSWYQQALGQGPQFIFQYYREEENGRGNFPPRFSGLQFPNYSSELNVNALELDDSALYLCASSSTGGNGYTFGSGTRLTVV.

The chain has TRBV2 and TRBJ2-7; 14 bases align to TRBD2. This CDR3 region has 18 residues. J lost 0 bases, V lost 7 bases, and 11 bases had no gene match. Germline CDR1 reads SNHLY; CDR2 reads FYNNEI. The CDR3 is CASTRRLAGGLGSYEQYF. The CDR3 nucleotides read TGTGCCAGCACTAGGCGACTAGCGGGGGGGTTGGGCTCCTACGAGCAGTACTTC.

DNA for the CDR3: TGTGCCAGCAGCTTTCACTTCAGCGGAGGAACCTACGAGCAGTACTTC. Protein: CASSFHFSGGTYEQYF. The rearrangement uses TRBV11-1 and TRBJ2-7; possibly TRBD2 for D (5 bases). CDR3 length: 16 residues. The ends were cut back, 3 bases at V and 2 bases at J, with 17 bases in the middle. The germline V gene encodes CDR1 SGHAT and CDR2 FQDESV (reference sequence).

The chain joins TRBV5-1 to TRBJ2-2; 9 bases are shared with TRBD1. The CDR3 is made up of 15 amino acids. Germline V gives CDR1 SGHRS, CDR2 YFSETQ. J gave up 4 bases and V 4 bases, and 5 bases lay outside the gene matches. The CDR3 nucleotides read TGCGCCAGCAGCCTGCGGGACAGGGCCACCGGGGAGCTGTTTTTT. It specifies CASSLRDRATGELFF. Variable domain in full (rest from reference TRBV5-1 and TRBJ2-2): KAGVTQTPRYLIKTRGQQVTLSCSPISGHRSVSWYQQTPGQGLQFLFEYFSETQRNKGNFPGRFSGRQFSNSRSEMNVSTLELGDSALYLCASSLRDRATGELFFGEGSRLTVL.